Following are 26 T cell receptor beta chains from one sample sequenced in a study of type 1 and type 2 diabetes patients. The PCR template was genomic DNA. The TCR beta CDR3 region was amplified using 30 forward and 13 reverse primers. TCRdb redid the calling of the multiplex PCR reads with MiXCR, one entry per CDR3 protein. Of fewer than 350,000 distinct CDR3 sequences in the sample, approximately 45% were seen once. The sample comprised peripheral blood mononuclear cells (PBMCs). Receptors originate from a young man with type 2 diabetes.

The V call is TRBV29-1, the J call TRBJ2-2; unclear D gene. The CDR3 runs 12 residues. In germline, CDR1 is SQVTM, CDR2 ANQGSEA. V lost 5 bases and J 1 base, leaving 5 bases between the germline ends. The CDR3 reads CSVFENTGELFF. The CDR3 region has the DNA TGCAGCGTTTTTGAGAACACCGGGGAGCTGTTTTTT.

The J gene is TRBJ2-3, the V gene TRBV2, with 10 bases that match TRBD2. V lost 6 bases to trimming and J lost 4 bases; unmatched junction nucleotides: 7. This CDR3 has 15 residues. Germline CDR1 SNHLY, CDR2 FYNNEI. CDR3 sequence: CASSRAGGQADTQYF. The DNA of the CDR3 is TGTGCCAGCAGCCGAGCGGGGGGGCAGGCAGATACGCAGTATTTT.

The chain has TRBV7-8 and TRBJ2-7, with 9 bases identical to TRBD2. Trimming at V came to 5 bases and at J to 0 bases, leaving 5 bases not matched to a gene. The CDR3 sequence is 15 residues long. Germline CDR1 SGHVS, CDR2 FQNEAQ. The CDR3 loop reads CASSMSGGSSYEQYF. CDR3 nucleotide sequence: TGTGCCAGCAGCATGAGCGGGGGGAGCTCCTACGAGCAGTACTTC.

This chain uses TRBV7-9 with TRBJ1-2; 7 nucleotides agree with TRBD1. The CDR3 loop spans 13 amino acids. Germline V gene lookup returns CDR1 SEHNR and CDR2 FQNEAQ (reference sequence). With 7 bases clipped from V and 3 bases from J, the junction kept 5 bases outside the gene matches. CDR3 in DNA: TGTGCCAGCACGCCGGGACAGTACTATGGCTACACCTTC. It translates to CASTPGQYYGYTF. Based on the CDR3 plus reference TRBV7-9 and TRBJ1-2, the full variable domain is DTGVSQNPRHKITKRGQNVTFRCDPISEHNRLYWYRQTLGQGPEFLTYFQNEAQLEKSRLLSDRFSAERPKGSFSTLEIQRTEQGDSAMYLCASTPGQYYGYTFGSGTRLTVV.

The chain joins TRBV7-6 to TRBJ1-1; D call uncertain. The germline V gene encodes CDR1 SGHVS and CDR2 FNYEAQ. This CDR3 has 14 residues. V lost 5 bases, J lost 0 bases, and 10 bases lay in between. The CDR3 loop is CASSRQPMNTEAFF. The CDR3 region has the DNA TGTGCCAGCAGCCGCCAGCCGATGAACACTGAAGCTTTCTTT.

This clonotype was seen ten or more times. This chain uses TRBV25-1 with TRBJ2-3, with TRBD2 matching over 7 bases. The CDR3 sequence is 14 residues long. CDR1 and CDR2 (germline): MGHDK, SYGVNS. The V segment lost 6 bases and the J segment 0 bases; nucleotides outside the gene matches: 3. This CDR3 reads CASSASGSTDTQYF. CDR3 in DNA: TGTGCCAGCAGCGCTAGCGGCAGCACAGATACGCAGTATTTT.

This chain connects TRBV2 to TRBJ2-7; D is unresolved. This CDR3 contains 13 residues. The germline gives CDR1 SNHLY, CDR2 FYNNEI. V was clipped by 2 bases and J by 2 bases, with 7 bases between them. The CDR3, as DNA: TGTGCCAGCAGTGAACAGCTTACCTACGAGCAGTACTTC. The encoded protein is CASSEQLTYEQYF.

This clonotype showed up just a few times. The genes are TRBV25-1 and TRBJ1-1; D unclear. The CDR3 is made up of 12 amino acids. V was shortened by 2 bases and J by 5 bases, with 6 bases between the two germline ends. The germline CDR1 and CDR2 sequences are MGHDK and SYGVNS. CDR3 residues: CASSEGWTEAFF. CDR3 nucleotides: TGTGCCAGCAGTGAAGGGTGGACTGAAGCTTTCTTT.

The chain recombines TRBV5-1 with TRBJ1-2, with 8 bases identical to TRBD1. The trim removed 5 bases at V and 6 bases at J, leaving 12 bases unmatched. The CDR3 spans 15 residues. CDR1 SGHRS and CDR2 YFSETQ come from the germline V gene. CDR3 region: CASSSTAGGVNGYTF. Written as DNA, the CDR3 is TGCGCCAGCAGTTCCACGGCAGGGGGCGTAAATGGCTACACCTTC.

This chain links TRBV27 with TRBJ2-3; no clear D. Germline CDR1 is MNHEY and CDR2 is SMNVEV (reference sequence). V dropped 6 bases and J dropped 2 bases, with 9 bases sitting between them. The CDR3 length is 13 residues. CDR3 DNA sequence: TGTGCCAGCAGGTTTGGTTCCACAGATACGCAGTATTTT. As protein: CASRFGSTDTQYF.

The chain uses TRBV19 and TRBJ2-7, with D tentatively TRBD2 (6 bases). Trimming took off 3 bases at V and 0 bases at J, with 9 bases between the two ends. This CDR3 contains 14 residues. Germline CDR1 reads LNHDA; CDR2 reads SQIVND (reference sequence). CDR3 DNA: TGTGCCAGTAGTATCGGAGCGGGCTCCTACGAGCAGTACTTC. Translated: CASSIGAGSYEQYF.

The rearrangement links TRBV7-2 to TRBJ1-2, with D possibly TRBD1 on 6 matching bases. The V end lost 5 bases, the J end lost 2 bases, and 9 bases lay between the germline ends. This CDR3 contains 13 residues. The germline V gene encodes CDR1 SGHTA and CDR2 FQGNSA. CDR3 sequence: CASSKDRNYGYTF. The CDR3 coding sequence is TGTGCCAGCAGCAAAGACAGGAACTATGGCTACACCTTC.

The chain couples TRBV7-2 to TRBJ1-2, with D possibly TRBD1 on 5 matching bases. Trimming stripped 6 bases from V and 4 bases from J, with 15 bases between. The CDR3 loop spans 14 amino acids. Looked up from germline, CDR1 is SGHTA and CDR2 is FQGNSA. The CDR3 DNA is TGTGCCAGCAGGGGGGAAACGGTCCTCTATGGCTACACCTTC. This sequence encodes CASRGETVLYGYTF.

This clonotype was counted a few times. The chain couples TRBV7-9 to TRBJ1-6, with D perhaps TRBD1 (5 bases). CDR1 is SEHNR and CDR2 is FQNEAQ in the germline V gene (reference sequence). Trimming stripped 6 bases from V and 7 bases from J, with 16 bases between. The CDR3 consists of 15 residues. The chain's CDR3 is CASSPGPAFNSPLHF. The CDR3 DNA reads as TGTGCCAGCAGTCCGGGACCGGCTTTCAATTCACCCCTCCACTTT. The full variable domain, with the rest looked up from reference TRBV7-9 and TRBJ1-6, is DTGVSQNPRHKITKRGQNVTFRCDPISEHNRLYWYRQTLGQGPEFLTYFQNEAQLEKSRLLSDRFSAERPKGSFSTLEIQRTEQGDSAMYLCASSPGPAFNSPLHFGNGTRLTVT.

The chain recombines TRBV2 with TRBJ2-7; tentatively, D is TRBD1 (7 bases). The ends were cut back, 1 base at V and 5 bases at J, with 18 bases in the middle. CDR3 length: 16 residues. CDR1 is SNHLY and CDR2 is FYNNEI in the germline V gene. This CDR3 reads CASSEGSGAGGNEQYF. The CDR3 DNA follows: TGTGCCAGCAGTGAAGGTTCAGGGGCAGGGGGGAACGAGCAGTACTTC.

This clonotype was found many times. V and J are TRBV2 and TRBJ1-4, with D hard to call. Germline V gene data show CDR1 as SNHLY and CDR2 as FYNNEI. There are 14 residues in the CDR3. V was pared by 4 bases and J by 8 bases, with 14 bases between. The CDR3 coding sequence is TGTGCCAGCAGTGCCTTGGGGATCGACGAAAAACTGTTTTTT. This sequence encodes CASSALGIDEKLFF.

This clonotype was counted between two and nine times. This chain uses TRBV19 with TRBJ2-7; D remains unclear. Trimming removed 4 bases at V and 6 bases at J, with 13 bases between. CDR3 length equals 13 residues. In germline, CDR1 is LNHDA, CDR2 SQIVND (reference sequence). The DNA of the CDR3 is TGTGCCAGTAGTACCCAACCCTTTCGCGAGCAGTACTTC. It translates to CASSTQPFREQYF.

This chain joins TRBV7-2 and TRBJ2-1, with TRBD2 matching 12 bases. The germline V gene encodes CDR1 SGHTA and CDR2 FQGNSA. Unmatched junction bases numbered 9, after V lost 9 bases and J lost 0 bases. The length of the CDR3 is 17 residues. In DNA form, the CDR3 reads TGTGCCAGTAGTGTGACTAGCGGGAGACACTCCTACAATGAGCAGTTCTTC. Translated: CASSVTSGRHSYNEQFF.

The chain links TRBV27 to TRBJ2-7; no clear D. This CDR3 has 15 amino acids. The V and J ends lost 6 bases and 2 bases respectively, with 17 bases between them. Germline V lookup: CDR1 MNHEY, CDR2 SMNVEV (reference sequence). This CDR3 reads CASSPLSTPTYEQYF. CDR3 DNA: TGTGCCAGCAGCCCCCTTTCAACACCCACCTACGAGCAGTACTTC.

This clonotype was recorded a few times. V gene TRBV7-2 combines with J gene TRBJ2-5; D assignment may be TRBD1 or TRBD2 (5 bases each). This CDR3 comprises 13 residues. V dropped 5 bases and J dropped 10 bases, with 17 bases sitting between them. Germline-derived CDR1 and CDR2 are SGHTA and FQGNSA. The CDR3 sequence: CASSTGPPRDQYF. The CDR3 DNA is TGTGCCAGCAGCACGGGACCACCTAGGGACCAGTACTTC.

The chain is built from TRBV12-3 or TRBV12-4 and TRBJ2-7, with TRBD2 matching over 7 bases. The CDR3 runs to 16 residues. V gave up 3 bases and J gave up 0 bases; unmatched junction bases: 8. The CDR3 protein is CASSFGGGRTSYEQYF. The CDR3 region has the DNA TGTGCCAGCAGTTTTGGGGGAGGGCGAACCTCCTACGAGCAGTACTTC.

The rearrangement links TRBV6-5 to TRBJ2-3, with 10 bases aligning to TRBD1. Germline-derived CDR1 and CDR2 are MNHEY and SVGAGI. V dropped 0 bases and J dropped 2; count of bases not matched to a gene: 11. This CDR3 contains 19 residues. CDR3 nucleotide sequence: TGTGCCAGCAGTTACTCGAGTGTGGGACAGGGGTCCCCCACAGATACGCAGTATTTT. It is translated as CASSYSSVGQGSPTDTQYF.

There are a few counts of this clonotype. The CDR3 DNA reads TGCAGCGTTTCTGGGAATTATGGCTACACCTTC. It codes for CSVSGNYGYTF. The rearrangement joins TRBV29-1 to TRBJ1-2; D unresolved. Germline CDR1 and CDR2: SQVTM and ANQGSEA. V lost 5 bases and J lost 5, with 9 bases in between. This CDR3 is 11 amino acids long. Combining the CDR3 with reference TRBV29-1 and TRBJ1-2 gives the whole variable domain SAVISQKPSRDICQRGTSLTIQCQVDSQVTMMFWYRQQPGQSLTLIATANQGSEATYESGFVIDKFPISRPNLTFSTLTVSNMSPEDSSIYLCSVSGNYGYTFGSGTRLTVV.

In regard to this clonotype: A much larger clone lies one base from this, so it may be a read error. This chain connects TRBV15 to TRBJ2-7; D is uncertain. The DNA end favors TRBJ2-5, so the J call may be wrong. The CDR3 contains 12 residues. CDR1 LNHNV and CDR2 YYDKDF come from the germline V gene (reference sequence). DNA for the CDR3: TGTGCCACCAGCAGACCCAAAGAGACCCAGTACTTC. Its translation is CATSRPKETQYF.

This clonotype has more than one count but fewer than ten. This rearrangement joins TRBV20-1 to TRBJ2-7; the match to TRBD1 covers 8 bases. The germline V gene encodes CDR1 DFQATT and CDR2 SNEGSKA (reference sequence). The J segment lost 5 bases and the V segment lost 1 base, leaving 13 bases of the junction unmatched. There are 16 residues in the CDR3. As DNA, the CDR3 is TGCAGTGCTAGAGCCTCCCCTTCAGGGGGCATAAACGAGCAGTACTTC. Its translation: CSARASPSGGINEQYF.

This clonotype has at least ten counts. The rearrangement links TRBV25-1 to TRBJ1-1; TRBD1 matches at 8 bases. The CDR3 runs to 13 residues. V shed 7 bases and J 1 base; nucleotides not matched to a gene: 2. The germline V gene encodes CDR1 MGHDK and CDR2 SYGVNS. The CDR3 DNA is TGTGCCAGCACCGGGACAGGGAACACTGAAGCTTTCTTT. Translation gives CASTGTGNTEAFF.